The rows below give T cell receptor beta chains drawn from one sample of a study of OX40 agonist ivuxolimab in advanced cancers. Only in-frame clones appear in the TCRdb table, and some are missing; sequencing was by immunoSEQ multiplex PCR. The repertoire holds 77,000 or so clones, 89% seen once, with about an eighth in the top ten. This sample comprised CD4+ or CD8+ T cells sorted from blood, obtained in a trial of the OX40 agonist ivuxolimab. These receptors all come from an adult with an advanced solid tumor such as melanoma, head and neck, liver or kidney cancer. Both conserved end residues are part of each CDR3. A D gene is named only where the DNA matches it firmly. Not every row has a clone size; where given, it reads once, few, many or a size class.

>TRBJ2-7|once|TRBV11-3|.
CASPPGRSAYEQYF
TGTGCCAGCCCACCGGGACGGTCAGCCTACGAGCAGTACTTC
>TRBJ2-5|.|TRBV13|TRBD2
CASSNGTSGRPHQETQYF
TGTGCCAGCAGCAACGGGACTAGCGGGAGGCCTCACCAAGAGACCCAGTACTTC
>TRBJ1-2|.|TRBV27|.
CASSLFGGAGGYTF
TGTGCCAGCAGTTTATTCGGGGGCGCAGGGGGCTACACCTTC
>TRBJ2-5|many|TRBV2|.
CASSEGQQETQYF
TGTGCCAGCAGTGAAGGCCAGCAAGAGACCCAGTACTTC
>TRBJ2-7|few|TRBV11-2|.
CASSLRGEQYF
TGTGCCAGCAGCTTAAGGGGCGAGCAGTACTTC
>TRBJ2-2|.|TRBV7-7|.
CASSGVSGAGELFF
TGTGCTAGCAGCGGCGTATCGGGCGCCGGGGAGCTGTTTTTT
>TRBJ1-1|.|TRBV5-1|.
CASSRGGAGDTEAFF
TGCGCCAGCAGTCGAGGGGGGGCCGGGGACACTGAAGCTTTCTTT
>TRBJ2-1|.|TRBV28|TRBD1
CASSLRGTGSYNEQFF
TGTGCCAGCAGTTTACGGGGGACAGGGTCCTACAATGAGCAGTTCTTC
>TRBJ1-2|.|TRBV11-2|.
CASSLVQGFGGYTF
TGTGCCAGCAGCTTAGTACAGGGTTTCGGTGGCTACACCTTC
>TRBJ2-5|.|TRBV7-2|.
CASSLGFGRLQETQYF
TGTGCCAGCAGCTTAGGTTTTGGAAGGCTTCAAGAGACCCAGTACTTC
>TRBJ2-2|.|TRBV4-1|.
CASSQGRVAGELFF
TGCGCCAGCAGCCAAGGCAGGGTCGCGGGGGAGCTGTTTTTT
>TRBJ2-7|.|TRBV7-6|.
CASSSVFGYEQYF
TGTGCCAGCAGCTCAGTGTTTGGTTACGAGCAGTACTTC
>TRBJ2-6|.|TRBV11-3|TRBD1
CASSSGAGGAGANVLTF
TGTGCCAGCAGCTCCGGGGCAGGGGGTGCTGGGGCCAACGTCCTGACTTTC
>TRBJ2-6|.|TRBV27|.
CASKDGNSGANVLTF
TGTGCCAGCAAAGACGGGAACTCTGGGGCCAACGTCCTGACTTTC
>TRBJ2-7|.|TRBV4-1|TRBD1
CASSPGTVFYEQYF
TGCGCCAGCAGCCCCGGGACAGTTTTCTACGAGCAGTACTTC
>TRBJ2-6|.|TRBV15|.
CATSSGRYSSGANVLTF
TGTGCCACCAGCAGCGGGCGTTACTCCTCTGGGGCCAACGTCCTGACTTTC
>TRBJ1-2|.|TRBV6-4|.
CASNLTRQFYGYTF
TGTGCCAGCAACCTCACCCGGCAATTTTATGGCTACACCTTC
>TRBJ2-1|.|TRBV28|TRBD1
CATIGGTHSYNEQFF
TGTGCCACCATAGGGGGCACACACTCCTACAATGAGCAGTTCTTC
>TRBJ2-2|.|TRBV10-1|.
CASSEPLTGELFF
TGCGCCAGCAGTGAGCCACTTACCGGGGAGCTGTTTTTT
>TRBJ1-1|.|TRBV7-9|.
CASSLGGRMNTEAFF
TGTGCCAGCAGCTTAGGCGGTCGCATGAACACTGAAGCTTTCTTT
>TRBJ1-1|.|TRBV5-1|.
CASSPGAISEAFF
TGCGCCAGCAGCCCAGGGGCTATATCTGAAGCTTTCTTT
>TRBJ2-1|.|TRBV19|.
CASSPPERSYGDEQFF
TGTGCCAGTAGTCCCCCTGAGCGGTCATACGGGGATGAGCAGTTCTTC
>TRBJ2-2|.|TRBV5-1|TRBD1
CASSYGTGAGELFF
TGCGCCAGCAGCTACGGGACAGGGGCCGGGGAGCTGTTTTTT
>TRBJ2-1|.|TRBV7-9|TRBD2
CASSFSGGIEQFF
TGTGCCAGCAGCTTTAGCGGGGGGATAGAGCAGTTCTTC
>TRBJ2-3|.|TRBV28|TRBD2
CASSFMSGRAADTQYF
TGTGCCAGCAGTTTCATGAGCGGGAGGGCCGCGGATACGCAGTATTTT
>TRBJ2-7|.|TRBV5-4|.
CASSLAFEQYF
TGTGCCAGCAGCTTGGCCTTCGAGCAGTACTTC
>TRBJ1-2|.|TRBV6-5|.
CASSYSQGAPGYTF
TGTGCCAGCAGTTACTCTCAGGGCGCCCCGGGCTACACCTTC
>TRBJ1-5|.|TRBV6-6|TRBD1
CASSYPGTAQPQHF
TGTGCCAGCAGTTACCCTGGGACAGCACAGCCCCAGCATTTT
>TRBJ1-5|.|TRBV10-3|.
CAISGARGQSVQHF
TGTGCCATCAGTGGAGCGAGGGGTCAATCGGTCCAGCATTTT
>TRBJ2-3|.|TRBV10-3|.
CAIKLGTSGVTDTQYF
TGTGCCATCAAGCTAGGGACCAGTGGGGTCACAGATACGCAGTATTTT
>TRBJ2-5|.|TRBV7-9|.
CASSQGETQYF
TGTGCCAGCAGCCAAGGGGAGACCCAGTACTTC
>TRBJ1-5|once|TRBV28|.
CASSPPGRGNQPQHF
TGTGCCAGCAGCCCTCCGGGGCGGGGCAATCAGCCCCAGCATTTT
>TRBJ1-1|once|TRBV12-5|.
CASGLVRDGEVATEAFF
TGTGCTAGTGGTTTGGTACGCGATGGCGAAGTGGCCACTGAAGCTTTCTTT
>TRBJ2-5|.|TRBV5-6|.
CASSYDSKIQYF
TGTGCCAGCAGCTATGACAGCAAGATCCAGTACTTC
>TRBJ1-2|.|TRBV19|TRBD1
CASTKRDRTYGYTF
TGTGCCAGTACCAAACGGGACAGGACCTATGGCTACACCTTC
>TRBJ1-5|once|TRBV5-4|.
CASSLEGGGGQPQHF
TGTGCCAGCAGCTTGGAAGGGGGGGGCGGTCAGCCCCAGCATTTT
>TRBJ2-7|.|TRBV28|TRBD2
CASRFSGGAYGQYF
TGTGCCAGCAGATTTAGCGGGGGGGCCTACGGGCAGTACTTC
>TRBJ1-2|once|TRBV5-1|.
CASSLRQGSNGYTF
TGCGCCAGCAGCTTGAGGCAGGGTAGTAATGGCTACACCTTC
>TRBJ2-7|.|TRBV5-6|.
CASSLRGRYEQYF
TGTGCCTCCAGCTTGAGGGGTCGCTACGAGCAGTACTTC
>TRBJ2-1|.|TRBV5-1|TRBD2
CASSPGTSGSREQFF
TGCGCCAGCAGTCCCGGGACTAGCGGGTCGAGGGAGCAGTTCTTC
>TRBJ2-7|few|TRBV10-1|.
CARGRDHPRYEQYF
TGCGCCAGGGGCCGGGACCATCCTCGATACGAGCAGTACTTC
>TRBJ2-2|.|TRBV2|TRBD2
CASGLAGGGELFF
TGTGCCAGCGGTCTAGCGGGGGGAGGGGAGCTGTTTTTT
>TRBJ1-5|.|TRBV6-1|TRBD1
CASAQGIHSNQPQHF
TGTGCCAGTGCACAGGGGATCCATAGCAATCAGCCCCAGCATTTT
>TRBJ2-5|.|TRBV7-7|TRBD2
CASSLGRTSIGTQYF
TGTGCTAGCAGCTTAGGTCGGACTAGTATCGGGACCCAGTACTTC
>TRBJ1-2|.|TRBV4-2|TRBD1
CASSSLDGTGTFYTF
TGTGCCAGCAGCTCCCTTGATGGGACAGGGACCTTCTACACCTTC
>TRBJ2-7|.|TRBV2|TRBD1
CASTLGDRVSYEQYF
TGTGCCAGCACCCTGGGGGACAGGGTCTCCTACGAGCAGTACTTC
>TRBJ2-3|.|TRBV18|.
CASSPPGQRADTQYF
TGTGCCAGCTCACCACCGGGGCAGCGGGCAGATACGCAGTATTTT
>TRBJ2-2|.|TRBV6-1|TRBD1
CASRDRAGELFF
TGTGCCAGCAGGGACAGGGCCGGGGAGCTGTTTTTT